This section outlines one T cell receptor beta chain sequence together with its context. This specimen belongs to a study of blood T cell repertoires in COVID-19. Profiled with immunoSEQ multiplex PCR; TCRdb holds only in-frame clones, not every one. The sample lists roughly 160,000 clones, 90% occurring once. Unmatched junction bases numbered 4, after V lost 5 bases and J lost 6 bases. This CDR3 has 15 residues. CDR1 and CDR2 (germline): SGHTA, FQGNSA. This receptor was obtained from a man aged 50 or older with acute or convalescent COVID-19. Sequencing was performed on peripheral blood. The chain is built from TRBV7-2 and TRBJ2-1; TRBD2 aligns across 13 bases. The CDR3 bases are TGTGCCAGCAGCCCGGGACTAGCGGGGTCCAATGAGCAGTTCTTC. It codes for CASSPGLAGSNEQFF.